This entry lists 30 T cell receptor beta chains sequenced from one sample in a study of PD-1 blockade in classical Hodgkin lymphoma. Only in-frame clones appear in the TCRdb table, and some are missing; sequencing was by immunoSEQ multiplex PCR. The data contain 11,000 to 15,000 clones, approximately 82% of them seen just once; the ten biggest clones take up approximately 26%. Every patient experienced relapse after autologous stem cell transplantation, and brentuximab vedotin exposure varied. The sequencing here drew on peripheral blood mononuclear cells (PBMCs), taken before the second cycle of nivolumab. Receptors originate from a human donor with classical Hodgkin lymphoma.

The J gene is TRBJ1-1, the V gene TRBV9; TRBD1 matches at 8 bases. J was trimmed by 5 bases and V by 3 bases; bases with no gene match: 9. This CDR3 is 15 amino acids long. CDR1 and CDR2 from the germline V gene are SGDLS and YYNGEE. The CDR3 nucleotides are TGTGCCAGCAGCGGCCGACAGGGGTCGAGAACTGAAGCTTTCTTT. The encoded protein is CASSGRQGSRTEAFF. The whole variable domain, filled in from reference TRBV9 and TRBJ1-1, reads DSGVTQTPKHLITATGQRVTLRCSPRSGDLSVYWYQQSLDQGLQFLIQYYNGEERAKGNILERFSAQQFPDLHSELNLSSLELGDSALYFCASSGRQGSRTEAFFGQGTRLTVV.

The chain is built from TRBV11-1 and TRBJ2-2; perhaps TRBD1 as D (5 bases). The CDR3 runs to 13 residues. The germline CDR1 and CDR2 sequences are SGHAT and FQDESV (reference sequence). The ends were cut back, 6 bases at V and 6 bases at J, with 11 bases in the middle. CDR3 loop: CASRYTGAGELFF. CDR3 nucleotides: TGTGCCAGCAGATATACAGGAGCCGGGGAGCTGTTTTTT.

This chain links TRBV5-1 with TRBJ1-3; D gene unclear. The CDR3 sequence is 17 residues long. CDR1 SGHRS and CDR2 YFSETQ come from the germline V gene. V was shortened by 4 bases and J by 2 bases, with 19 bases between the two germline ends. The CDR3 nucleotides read TGCGCCAGCAGCCGGGATGAGGCGTCGGTCGCTGGAAACACCATATATTTT. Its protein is CASSRDEASVAGNTIYF.

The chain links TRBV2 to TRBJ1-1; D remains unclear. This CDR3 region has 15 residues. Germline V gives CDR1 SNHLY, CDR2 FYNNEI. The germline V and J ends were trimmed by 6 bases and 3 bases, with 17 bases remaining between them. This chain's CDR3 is CASRSSPHSDTEAFF. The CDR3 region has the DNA TGTGCCAGCAGGAGCAGCCCGCATTCTGACACTGAAGCTTTCTTT. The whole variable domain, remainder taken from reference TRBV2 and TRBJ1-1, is EPEVTQTPSHQVTQMGQEVILRCVPISNHLYFYWYRQILGQKVEFLVSFYNNEISEKSEIFDDQFSVERPDGSNFTLKIRSTKLEDSAMYFCASRSSPHSDTEAFFGQGTRLTVV.

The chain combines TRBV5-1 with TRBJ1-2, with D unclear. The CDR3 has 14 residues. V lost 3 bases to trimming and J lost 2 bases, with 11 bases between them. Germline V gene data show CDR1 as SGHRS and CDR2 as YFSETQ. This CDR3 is CASSYEGGNYGYTF. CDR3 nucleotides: TGCGCCAGCAGCTACGAGGGAGGGAACTATGGCTACACCTTC.

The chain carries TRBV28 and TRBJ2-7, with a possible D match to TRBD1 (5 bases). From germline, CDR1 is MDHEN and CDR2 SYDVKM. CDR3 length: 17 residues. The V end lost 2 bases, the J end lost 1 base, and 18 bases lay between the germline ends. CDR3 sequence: CASSLRRQHHRSYEQYF. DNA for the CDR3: TGTGCCAGCAGTTTACGACGACAGCACCACCGTTCCTACGAGCAGTACTTC.

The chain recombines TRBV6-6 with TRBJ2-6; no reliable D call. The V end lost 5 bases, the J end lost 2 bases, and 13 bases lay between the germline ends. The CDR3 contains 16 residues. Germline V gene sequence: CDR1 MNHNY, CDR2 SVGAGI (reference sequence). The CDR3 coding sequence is TGTGCCAGCAGTGCCCGCACAACGACTGGGGCCAACGTCCTGACTTTC. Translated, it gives CASSARTTTGANVLTF.

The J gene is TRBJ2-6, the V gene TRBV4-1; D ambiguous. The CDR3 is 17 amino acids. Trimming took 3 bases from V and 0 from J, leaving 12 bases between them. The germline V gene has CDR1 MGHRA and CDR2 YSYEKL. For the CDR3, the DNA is TGCGCCAGCAGCCACCTCCGGGTGAGCTCTGGGGCCAACGTCCTGACTTTC. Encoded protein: CASSHLRVSSGANVLTF.

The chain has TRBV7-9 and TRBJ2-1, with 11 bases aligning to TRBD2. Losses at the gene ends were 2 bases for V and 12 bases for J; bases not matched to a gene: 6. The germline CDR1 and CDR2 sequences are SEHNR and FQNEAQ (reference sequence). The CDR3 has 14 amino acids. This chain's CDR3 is CASSLSSGGLGQFF. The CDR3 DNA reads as TGTGCCAGCAGCTTATCTAGCGGGGGGCTTGGGCAGTTCTTC.

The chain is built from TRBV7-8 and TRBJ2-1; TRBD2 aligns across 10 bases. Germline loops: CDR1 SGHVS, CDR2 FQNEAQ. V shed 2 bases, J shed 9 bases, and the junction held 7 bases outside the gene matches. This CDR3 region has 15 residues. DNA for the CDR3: TGTGCCAGCAGCTTATCAGCGGGGGGGATACGTGAGCAGTTCTTC. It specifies CASSLSAGGIREQFF.

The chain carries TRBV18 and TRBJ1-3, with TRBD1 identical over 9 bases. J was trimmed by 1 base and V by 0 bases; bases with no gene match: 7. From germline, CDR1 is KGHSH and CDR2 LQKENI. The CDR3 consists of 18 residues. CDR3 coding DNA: TGTGCCAGCTCACCACCGGGGACAGGGACCCTATCTGGAAACACCATATATTTT. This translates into CASSPPGTGTLSGNTIYF.

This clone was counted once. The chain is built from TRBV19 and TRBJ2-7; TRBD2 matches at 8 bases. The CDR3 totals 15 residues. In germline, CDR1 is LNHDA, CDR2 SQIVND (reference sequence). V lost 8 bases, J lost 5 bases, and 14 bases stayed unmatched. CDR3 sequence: CASAHPGGDKNEQYF. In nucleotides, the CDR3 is TGTGCCAGTGCCCATCCGGGGGGGGATAAGAACGAGCAGTACTTC. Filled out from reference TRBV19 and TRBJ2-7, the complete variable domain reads DGGITQSPKYLFRKEGQNVTLSCEQNLNHDAMYWYRQDPGQGLRLIYYSQIVNDFQKGDIAEGYSVSREKKESFPLTVTSAQKNPTAFYLCASAHPGGDKNEQYFGPGTRLTVT.

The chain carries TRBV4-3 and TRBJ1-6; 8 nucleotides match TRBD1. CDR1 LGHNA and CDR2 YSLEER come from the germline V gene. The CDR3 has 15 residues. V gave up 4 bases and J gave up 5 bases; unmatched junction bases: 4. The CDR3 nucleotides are TGCGCCAGCAGCCCGACAGGGGTTAATAATTCACCCCTCCACTTT. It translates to CASSPTGVNNSPLHF.

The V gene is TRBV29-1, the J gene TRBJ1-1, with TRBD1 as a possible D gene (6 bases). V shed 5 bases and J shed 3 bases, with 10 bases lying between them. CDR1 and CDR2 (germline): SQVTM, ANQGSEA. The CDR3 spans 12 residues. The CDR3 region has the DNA TGCAGCGTTAACAGGGAGTACACTGAAGCTTTCTTT. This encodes CSVNREYTEAFF.

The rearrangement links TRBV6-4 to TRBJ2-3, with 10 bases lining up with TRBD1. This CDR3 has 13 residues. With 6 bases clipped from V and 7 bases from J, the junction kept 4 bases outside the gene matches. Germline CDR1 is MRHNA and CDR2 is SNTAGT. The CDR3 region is CASRETGGNTQYF. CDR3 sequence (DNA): TGTGCCAGCAGGGAGACAGGGGGCAATACGCAGTATTTT.

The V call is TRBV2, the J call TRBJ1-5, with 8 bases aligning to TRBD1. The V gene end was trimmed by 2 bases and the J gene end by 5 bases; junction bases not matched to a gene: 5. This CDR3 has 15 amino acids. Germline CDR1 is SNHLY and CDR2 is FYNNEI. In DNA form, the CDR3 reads TGTGCCAGCAGTGAACAGGGGGCTAGAGATCAGCCCCAGCATTTT. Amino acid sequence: CASSEQGARDQPQHF.

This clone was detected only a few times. CDR3 protein: CASSGQGILNSPLHF. The CDR3 DNA is TGTGCCAGCAGTGGACAGGGCATTCTTAATTCACCCCTCCACTTT. This chain uses TRBV2 with TRBJ1-6; 7 nucleotides align to TRBD1. This CDR3 is built from 15 residues. CDR1 and CDR2 (germline): SNHLY, FYNNEI. V was pared by 4 bases and J by 6 bases, with 6 bases of the junction left unmatched.

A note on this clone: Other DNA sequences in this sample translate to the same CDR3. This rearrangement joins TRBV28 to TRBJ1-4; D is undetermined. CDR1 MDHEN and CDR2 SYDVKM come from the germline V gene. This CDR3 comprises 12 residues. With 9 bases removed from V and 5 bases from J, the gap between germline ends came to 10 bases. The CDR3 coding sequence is TGTGCCAGTAGATTCGGGAATGAAAAACTGTTTTTT. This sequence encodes CASRFGNEKLFF. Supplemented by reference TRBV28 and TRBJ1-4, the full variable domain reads DVKVTQSSRYLVKRTGEKVFLECVQDMDHENMFWYRQDPGLGLRLIYFSYDVKMKEKGDIPEGYSVSREKKERFSLILESASTNQTSMYLCASRFGNEKLFFGSGTQLSVL.

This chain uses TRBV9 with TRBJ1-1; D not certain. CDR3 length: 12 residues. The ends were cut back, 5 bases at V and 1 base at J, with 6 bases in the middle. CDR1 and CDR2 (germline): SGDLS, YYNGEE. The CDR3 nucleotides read TGTGCCAGCAGAAATCAGAACACTGAAGCTTTCTTT. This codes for CASRNQNTEAFF.

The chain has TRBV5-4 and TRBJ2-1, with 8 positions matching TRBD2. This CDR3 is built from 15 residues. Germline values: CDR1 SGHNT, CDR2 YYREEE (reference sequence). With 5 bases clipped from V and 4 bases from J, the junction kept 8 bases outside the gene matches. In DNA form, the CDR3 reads TGTGCCAGCAGGATGGGACTAGACCTTTACAATGAGCAGTTCTTC. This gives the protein CASRMGLDLYNEQFF.

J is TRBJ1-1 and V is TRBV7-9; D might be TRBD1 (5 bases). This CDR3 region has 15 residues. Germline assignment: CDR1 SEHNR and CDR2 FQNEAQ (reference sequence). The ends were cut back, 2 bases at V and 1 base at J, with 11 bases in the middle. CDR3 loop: CASSLIGQGNTEAFF. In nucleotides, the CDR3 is TGTGCCAGCAGCTTAATCGGCCAGGGGAACACTGAAGCTTTCTTT.

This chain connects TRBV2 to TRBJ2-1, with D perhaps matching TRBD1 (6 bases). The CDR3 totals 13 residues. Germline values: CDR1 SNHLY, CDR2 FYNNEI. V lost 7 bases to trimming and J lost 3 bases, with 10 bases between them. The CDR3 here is CASTGDIYNEQFF. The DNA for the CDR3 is TGTGCCAGCACAGGGGACATCTACAATGAGCAGTTCTTC.

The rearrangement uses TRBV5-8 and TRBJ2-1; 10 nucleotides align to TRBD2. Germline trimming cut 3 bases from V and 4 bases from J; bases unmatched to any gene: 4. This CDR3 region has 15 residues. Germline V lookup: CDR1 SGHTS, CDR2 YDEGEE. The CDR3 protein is CASSYGLAEYNEQFF. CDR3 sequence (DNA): TGTGCCAGCAGCTATGGACTAGCGGAGTACAATGAGCAGTTCTTC.

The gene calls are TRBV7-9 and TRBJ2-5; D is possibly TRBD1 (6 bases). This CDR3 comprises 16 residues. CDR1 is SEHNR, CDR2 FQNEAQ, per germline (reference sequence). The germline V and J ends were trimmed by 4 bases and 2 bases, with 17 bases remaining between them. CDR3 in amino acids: CASSSSNNDRQETQYF. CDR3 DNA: TGTGCCAGCAGCTCCTCGAATAATGACAGGCAAGAGACCCAGTACTTC.

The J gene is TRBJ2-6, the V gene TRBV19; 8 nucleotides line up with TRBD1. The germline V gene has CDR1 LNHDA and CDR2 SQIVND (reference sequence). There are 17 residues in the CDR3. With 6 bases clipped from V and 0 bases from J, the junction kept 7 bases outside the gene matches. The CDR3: CASRVSGTGSGANVLTF. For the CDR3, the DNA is TGTGCCAGTAGGGTTTCCGGGACAGGCTCTGGGGCCAACGTCCTGACTTTC.

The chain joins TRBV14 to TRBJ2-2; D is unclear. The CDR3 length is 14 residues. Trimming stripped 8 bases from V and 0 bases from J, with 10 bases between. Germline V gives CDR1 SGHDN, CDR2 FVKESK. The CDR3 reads CASQDNTNTGELFF. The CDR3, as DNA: TGTGCCAGCCAGGATAACACGAACACCGGGGAGCTGTTTTTT.

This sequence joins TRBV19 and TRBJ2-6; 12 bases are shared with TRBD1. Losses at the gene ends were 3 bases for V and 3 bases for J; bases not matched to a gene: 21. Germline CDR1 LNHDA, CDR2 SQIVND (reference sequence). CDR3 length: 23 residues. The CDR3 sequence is CASSISARPYWGQGANGANVLTF. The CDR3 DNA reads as TGTGCCAGTAGTATTTCCGCGCGTCCATATTGGGGACAGGGGGCAAATGGGGCCAACGTCCTGACTTTC.

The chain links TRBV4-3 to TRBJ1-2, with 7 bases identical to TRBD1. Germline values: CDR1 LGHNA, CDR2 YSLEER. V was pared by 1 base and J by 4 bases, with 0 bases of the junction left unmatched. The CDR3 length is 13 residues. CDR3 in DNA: TGCGCCAGCAGCCAAGCAGGGGGCTATGGCTACACCTTC. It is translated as CASSQAGGYGYTF.

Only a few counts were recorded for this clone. The DNA for the CDR3 is TGCAGCGTTGTGGACAGGACCTTGAACACTGAAGCTTTCTTT. It encodes CSVVDRTLNTEAFF. The rearrangement joins TRBV29-1 to TRBJ1-1; 7 bases align to TRBD1. Per the germline V gene, CDR1 is SQVTM and CDR2 is ANQGSEA. The CDR3 spans 14 residues. V gave up 4 bases and J gave up 0 bases; unmatched junction bases: 5. The variable domain in full, completed from reference TRBV29-1 and TRBJ1-1, reads SAVISQKPSRDICQRGTSLTIQCQVDSQVTMMFWYRQQPGQSLTLIATANQGSEATYESGFVIDKFPISRPNLTFSTLTVSNMSPEDSSIYLCSVVDRTLNTEAFFGQGTRLTVV.

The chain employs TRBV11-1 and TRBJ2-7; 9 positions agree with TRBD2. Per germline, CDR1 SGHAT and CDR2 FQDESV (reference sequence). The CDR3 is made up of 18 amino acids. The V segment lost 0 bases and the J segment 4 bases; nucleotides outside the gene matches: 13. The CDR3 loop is CASSLAMDPAGGRYEQYF. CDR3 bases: TGTGCCAGCAGCTTAGCGATGGACCCAGCGGGGGGCCGGTACGAGCAGTACTTC.